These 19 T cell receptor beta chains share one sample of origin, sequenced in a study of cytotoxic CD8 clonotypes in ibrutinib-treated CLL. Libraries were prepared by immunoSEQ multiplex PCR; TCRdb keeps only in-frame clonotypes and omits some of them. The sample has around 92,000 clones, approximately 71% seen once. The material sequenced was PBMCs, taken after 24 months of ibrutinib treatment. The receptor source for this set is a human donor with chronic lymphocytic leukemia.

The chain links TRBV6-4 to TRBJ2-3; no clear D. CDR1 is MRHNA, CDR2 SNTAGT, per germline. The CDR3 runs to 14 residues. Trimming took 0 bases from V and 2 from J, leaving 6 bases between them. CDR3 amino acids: CASSDSTVTDTQYF. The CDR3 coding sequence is TGTGCCAGCAGTGACTCCACAGTCACAGATACGCAGTATTTT.

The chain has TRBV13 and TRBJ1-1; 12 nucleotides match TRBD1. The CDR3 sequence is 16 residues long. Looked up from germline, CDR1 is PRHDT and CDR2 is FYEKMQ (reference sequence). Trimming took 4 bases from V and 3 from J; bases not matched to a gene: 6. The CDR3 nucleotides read TGTGCCAGCAGCTATCGGGACAGGGGGCCCGACACTGAAGCTTTCTTT. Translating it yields CASSYRDRGPDTEAFF.

In DNA form, the CDR3 reads TGTGCCAGCAGCCAGCTAGAGACCCAGTACTTC. Its translation is CASSQLETQYF. The J gene is TRBJ2-5, the V gene TRBV7-2; D is ambiguous. This CDR3 comprises 11 residues. Looked up from germline, CDR1 is SGHTA and CDR2 is FQGNSA. The germline V and J ends were trimmed by 5 bases and 4 bases, with 5 bases remaining between them.

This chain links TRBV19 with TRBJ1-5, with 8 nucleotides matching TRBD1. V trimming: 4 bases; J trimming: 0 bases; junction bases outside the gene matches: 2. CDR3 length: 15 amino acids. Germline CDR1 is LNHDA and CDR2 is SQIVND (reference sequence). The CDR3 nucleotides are TGTGCCAGTAGTAGGACAGGGACTAGCAATCAGCCCCAGCATTTT. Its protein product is CASSRTGTSNQPQHF.

CDR3 DNA sequence: TGTGCCAGCGGGACTAGCGGGAGCGATCCCTACGAGCAGTACTTC. It is translated as CASGTSGSDPYEQYF. This chain connects TRBV28 to TRBJ2-7; TRBD2 aligns across 14 bases. The CDR3 length is 15 residues. The J segment lost 2 bases and the V segment lost 8 bases, leaving 5 bases of the junction unmatched. Germline V gene data show CDR1 as MDHEN and CDR2 as SYDVKM.

In DNA form, the CDR3 reads TGTGCCAGCAGTGAGGGCCGGGGAGGGTACAATGAGCAGTTCTTC. The encoded protein is CASSEGRGGYNEQFF. The chain combines TRBV2 with TRBJ2-1, with TRBD2 matching over 7 bases. The CDR3 spans 15 residues. The V gene end was trimmed by 3 bases and the J gene end by 4 bases; junction bases not matched to a gene: 6. CDR1 is SNHLY and CDR2 is FYNNEI in the germline V gene.

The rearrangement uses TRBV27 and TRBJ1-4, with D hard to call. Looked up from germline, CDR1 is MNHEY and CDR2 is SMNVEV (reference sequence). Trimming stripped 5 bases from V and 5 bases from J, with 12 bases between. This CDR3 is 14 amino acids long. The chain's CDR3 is CASSPDRANEKLFF. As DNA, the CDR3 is TGTGCCAGCAGTCCTGACCGGGCCAATGAAAAACTGTTTTTT.

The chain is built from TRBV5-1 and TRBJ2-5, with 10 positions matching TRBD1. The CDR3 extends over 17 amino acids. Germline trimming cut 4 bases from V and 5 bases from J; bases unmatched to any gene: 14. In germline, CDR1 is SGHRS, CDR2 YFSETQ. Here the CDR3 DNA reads TGCGCCAGCAGCGCACCTGACAGGGGGCCAAGTCAGGAGACCCAGTACTTC. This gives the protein CASSAPDRGPSQETQYF.

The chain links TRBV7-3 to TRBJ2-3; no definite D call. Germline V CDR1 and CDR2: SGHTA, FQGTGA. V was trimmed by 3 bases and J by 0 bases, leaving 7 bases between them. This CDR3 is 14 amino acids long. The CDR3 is CASSFGGSTDTQYF. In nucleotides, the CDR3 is TGTGCCAGCAGCTTCGGCGGTAGCACAGATACGCAGTATTTT.

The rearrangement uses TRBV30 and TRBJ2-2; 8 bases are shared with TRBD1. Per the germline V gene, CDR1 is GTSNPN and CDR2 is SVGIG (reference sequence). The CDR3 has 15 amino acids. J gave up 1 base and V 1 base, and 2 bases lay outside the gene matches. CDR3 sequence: CAWSEGTGNTGELFF. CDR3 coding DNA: TGTGCCTGGAGTGAGGGGACAGGGAACACCGGGGAGCTGTTTTTT.

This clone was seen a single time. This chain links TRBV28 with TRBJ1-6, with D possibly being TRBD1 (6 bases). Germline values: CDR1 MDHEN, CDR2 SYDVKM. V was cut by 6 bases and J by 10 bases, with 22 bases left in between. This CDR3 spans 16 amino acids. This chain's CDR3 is CASRTTGFRSRSPLHF. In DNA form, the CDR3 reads TGTGCCAGCAGGACCACAGGGTTCCGGAGCCGGTCACCCCTCCACTTT.

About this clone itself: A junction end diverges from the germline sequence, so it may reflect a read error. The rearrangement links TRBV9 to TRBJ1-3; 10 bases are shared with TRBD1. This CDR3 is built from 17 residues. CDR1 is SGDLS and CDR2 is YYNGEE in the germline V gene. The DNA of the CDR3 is TGTGCCAGCAGTGTAGGGGTGCCCGGGACAGGGGTACACACCATATATTTT. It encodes CASSVGVPGTGVHTIYF.

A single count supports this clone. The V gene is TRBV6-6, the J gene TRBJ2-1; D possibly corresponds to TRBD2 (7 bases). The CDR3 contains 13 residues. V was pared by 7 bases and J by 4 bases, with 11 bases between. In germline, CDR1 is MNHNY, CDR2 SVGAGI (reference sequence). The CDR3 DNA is TGTGCCAGCATCGGGGGGCATTACAATGAGCAGTTCTTC. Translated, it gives CASIGGHYNEQFF.

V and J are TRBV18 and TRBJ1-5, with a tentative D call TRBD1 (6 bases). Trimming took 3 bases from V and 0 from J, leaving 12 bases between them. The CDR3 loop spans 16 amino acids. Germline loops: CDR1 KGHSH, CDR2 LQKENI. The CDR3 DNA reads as TGTGCCAGCTCACCCGGGGGGGGCAATAGCAATCAGCCCCAGCATTTT. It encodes CASSPGGGNSNQPQHF.

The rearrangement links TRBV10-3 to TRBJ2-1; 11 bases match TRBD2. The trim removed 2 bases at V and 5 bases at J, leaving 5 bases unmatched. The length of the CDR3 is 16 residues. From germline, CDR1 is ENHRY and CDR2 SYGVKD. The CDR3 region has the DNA TGTGCCATCAGTGAGGGGGGACTAGCGGTGAACAATGAGCAGTTCTTC. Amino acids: CAISEGGLAVNNEQFF.

The CDR3, as DNA: TGTGCCAGCACCCGGCGGACAGGGGGGCTAGGGCGGGAGGGCCAAGAGGGGGAGACCCAGTACTTC. Protein product: CASTRRTGGLGREGQEGETQYF. The rearrangement links TRBV28 to TRBJ2-5; possible D gene TRBD1, 10 bases. Trimming pared 7 bases from V and 5 bases from J, leaving 41 bases between. The V gene's germline CDR1 is MDHEN and CDR2 SYDVKM. This CDR3 region has 22 residues.

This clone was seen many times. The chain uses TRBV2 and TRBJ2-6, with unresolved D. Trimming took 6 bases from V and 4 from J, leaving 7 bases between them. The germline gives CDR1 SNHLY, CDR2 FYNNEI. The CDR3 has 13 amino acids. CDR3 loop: CASRGSGANVLTF. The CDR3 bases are TGTGCCAGCAGGGGCTCCGGGGCCAACGTCCTGACTTTC. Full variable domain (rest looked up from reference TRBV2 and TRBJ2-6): EPEVTQTPSHQVTQMGQEVILRCVPISNHLYFYWYRQILGQKVEFLVSFYNNEISEKSEIFDDQFSVERPDGSNFTLKIRSTKLEDSAMYFCASRGSGANVLTFGAGSRLTVL.

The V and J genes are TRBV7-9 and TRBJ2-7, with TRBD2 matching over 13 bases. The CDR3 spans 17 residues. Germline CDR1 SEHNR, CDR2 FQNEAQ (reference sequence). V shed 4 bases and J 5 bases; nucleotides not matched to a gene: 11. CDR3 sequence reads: CASSSWTSGSSSHEQYF. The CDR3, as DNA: TGTGCCAGCAGCTCCTGGACTAGCGGGAGTTCTTCCCACGAGCAGTACTTC.

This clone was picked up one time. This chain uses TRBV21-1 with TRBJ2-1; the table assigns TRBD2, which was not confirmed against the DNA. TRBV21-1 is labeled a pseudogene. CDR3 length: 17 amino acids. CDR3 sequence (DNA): TGTGCCAGCAGCAAAGTGTCAGCGCCCGTACCCTACAATGAGCAGTTCTTC. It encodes CASSKVSAPVPYNEQFF.